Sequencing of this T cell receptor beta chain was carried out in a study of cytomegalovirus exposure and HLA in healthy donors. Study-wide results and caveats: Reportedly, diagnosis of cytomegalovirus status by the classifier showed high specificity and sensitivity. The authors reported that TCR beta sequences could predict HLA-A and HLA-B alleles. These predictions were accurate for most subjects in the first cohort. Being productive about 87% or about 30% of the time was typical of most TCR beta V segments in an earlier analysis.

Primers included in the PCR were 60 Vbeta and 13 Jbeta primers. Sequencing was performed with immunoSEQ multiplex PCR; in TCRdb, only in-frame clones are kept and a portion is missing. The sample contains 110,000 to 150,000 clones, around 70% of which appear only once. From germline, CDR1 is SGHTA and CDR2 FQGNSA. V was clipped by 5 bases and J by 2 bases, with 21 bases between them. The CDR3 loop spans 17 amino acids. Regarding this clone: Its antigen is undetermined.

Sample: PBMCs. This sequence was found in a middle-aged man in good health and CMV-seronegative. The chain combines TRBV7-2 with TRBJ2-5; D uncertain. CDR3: CASSQTRVWLSQETQYF. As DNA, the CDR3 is TGTGCCAGCAGCCAAACCCGGGTTTGGTTGTCTCAAGAGACCCAGTACTTC.